Included here is one TCR beta chain sequence, with context. Its target is unknown. These data belong to a study of Ad26.COV2.S vaccination and SARS-CoV-2 variants. Whole-study results and caveats: Non-spike TCR breadth showed similarity between vaccine and placebo recipients.

Sample treatment: about 20 received Ad26.COV2.S at low or high dose, single or two shots; about 5 received placebo; per-sample allocation not given. Following the first vaccine or placebo injection, samples were taken on day 63. Here immunoSEQ multiplex PCR was the method, and the copy in TCRdb shows in-frame clones only, minus some. The sample holds about 480,000 clones, roughly nine tenths seen once. The sequence derives from a person aged 18-65 years who received the Ad26.COV2.S COVID-19 vaccine or a placebo. Sequencing used peripheral blood, obtained in a trial of Ad26.COV2.S vaccine versus placebo.

CDR3 residues: CASRSVFGPGELFF. The DNA of the CDR3 is TGCGCCAGCAGATCCGTCTTTGGTCCCGGGGAGCTGTTTTTT. This chain uses TRBV5-1 with TRBJ2-2; D is undetermined. Trimming cost V 5 bases and J 6 bases, with 14 bases left between them. Germline values: CDR1 SGHRS, CDR2 YFSETQ. This CDR3 region has 14 residues.